These T cell receptor beta chains were read from a single sample in a study of blood T cell repertoires in COVID-19. Generated by immunoSEQ multiplex PCR, the TCRdb table keeps only in-frame clones and is missing some. The sample carries fewer than 150,000 clones, roughly 80% recorded once. The source material was peripheral blood. The receptors were sampled from a woman aged 45-65 years with acute or convalescent COVID-19. Both conserved end residues are part of each CDR3. The order of the fields is CDR3 length, J gene, D gene, V gene, clone size, CDR3 protein, CDR3 DNA. D genes are given only for firm matches. Some rows mark clone size as missing; the rest say once, few, many or name a class of expanded clone.

15 TRBJ1-2 TRBD1 TRBV6-5 - CASSQWTGGAYGYTF TGTGCCAGCAGTCAATGGACAGGGGGCGCCTATGGCTACACCTTC
16 TRBJ1-4 TRBD1 TRBV11-2 - CASSTPGQGHNEKLFF TGTGCCAGCAGCACTCCGGGACAGGGACATAATGAAAAACTGTTTTTT
16 TRBJ1-2 TRBD1 TRBV6-1 - CASSDWEGQGYYGYTF TGTGCCAGCAGTGATTGGGAGGGACAGGGCTACTATGGCTACACCTTC
16 TRBJ2-3 TRBD2 TRBV5-4 - CASSLSSSGGADTQYF TGTGCCAGCAGCTTGTCCTCTAGCGGGGGGGCAGATACGCAGTATTTT
15 TRBJ1-2 - TRBV6-6 once CASSFLWEQNYGYTF TGTGCCAGCAGTTTCCTTTGGGAGCAGAACTATGGCTACACCTTC
14 TRBJ1-4 - TRBV28 once CASRILGGGGKLFF TGTGCCAGCAGGATACTGGGGGGAGGGGGAAAACTGTTTTTT
15 TRBJ1-5 - TRBV6-6 once CASSPGGGAQQPQHF TGTGCCAGCAGTCCAGGTGGGGGGGCACAGCAGCCCCAGCATTTT
12 TRBJ2-1 - TRBV6-1 - CASSEALSEQFF TGTGCCAGCAGTGAAGCGCTCAGTGAGCAGTTCTTC
15 TRBJ2-2 - TRBV5-1 - CASSLGRANTGELFF TGCGCCAGCAGCTTGGGCAGGGCGAACACCGGGGAGCTGTTTTTT
14 TRBJ1-2 - TRBV6-6 - CASNRKGGIYGYTF TGTGCCAGCAATAGAAAAGGGGGAATCTATGGCTACACCTTC
15 TRBJ2-3 TRBD2 TRBV11-3 - CASSLGRGGQDTQYF TGTGCCAGCAGCCTGGGGCGGGGGGGCCAAGATACGCAGTATTTT
17 TRBJ1-1 TRBD1 TRBV7-9 - CASSFPTLRQGLTEAFF TGTGCCAGCAGCTTTCCAACCCTCCGACAGGGCCTCACTGAAGCTTTCTTT
16 TRBJ2-4 TRBD1 TRBV12-5 - CASGLSVGTGVYIQYF TGTGCTAGTGGTTTAAGTGTCGGGACAGGGGTTTACATTCAGTACTTC
15 TRBJ1-2 TRBD1 TRBV11-2 once CASSSAQTGTDGYTF TGTGCCAGCAGCTCCGCCCAGACAGGGACAGATGGCTACACCTTC
15 TRBJ1-5 - TRBV5-5 - CASSLEGLGNQPQHF TGTGCCAGCAGCTTGGAGGGGTTGGGCAATCAGCCCCAGCATTTT
15 TRBJ1-3 - TRBV5-6 - CASSLGSLGGNTIYF TGTGCCAGCAGCTTGGGGAGTCTGGGTGGAAACACCATATATTTT
14 TRBJ2-7 TRBD1 TRBV7-3 few CASSPGQGDYEQYF TGTGCCAGCAGCCCAGGACAGGGTGACTACGAGCAGTACTTC
16 TRBJ1-4 TRBD1 TRBV10-3 - CAISESTGAGNEKLFF TGTGCCATCAGTGAGTCTACAGGGGCGGGAAATGAAAAACTGTTTTTT
14 TRBJ1-5 TRBD1 TRBV18 - CASSPTGGRQPQHF TGTGCCAGCTCACCGACAGGGGGCCGTCAGCCCCAGCATTTT
19 TRBJ2-3 TRBD2 TRBV4-1 - CASSQDLAGAPKGTDTQYF TGCGCCAGCAGCCAAGATCTAGCGGGGGCCCCAAAGGGCACAGATACGCAGTATTTT
13 TRBJ1-1 - TRBV19 once CASSIEQNTEAFF TGTGCCAGTAGTATAGAACAGAACACTGAAGCTTTCTTT
14 TRBJ1-2 - TRBV27 - CASRLTDTNYGYTF TGTGCCAGCAGATTAACAGATACCAACTATGGCTACACCTTC
14 TRBJ1-1 - TRBV7-3 once CASSLIHGGTEAFF TGTGCCAGCAGCCTAATCCACGGGGGCACTGAAGCTTTCTTT
15 TRBJ2-1 TRBD2 TRBV24-1 once CATSDPSGGHNEQFF TGTGCCACCAGTGACCCCTCGGGGGGACACAATGAGCAGTTCTTC
15 TRBJ1-1 - TRBV3-1/TRBV3-2 - CASSHGGVLGTEAFF TGTGCCAGCAGCCATGGGGGGGTCTTGGGAACTGAAGCTTTCTTT
12 TRBJ1-2 TRBD1 TRBV5-4 - CASSFDRGPYTF TGTGCCAGCAGCTTCGACAGGGGTCCCTACACCTTC
15 TRBJ1-6 TRBD1 TRBV2 - CASRISQTGNSPLHF TGTGCCAGCAGAATCTCGCAGACAGGGAATTCACCCCTCCACTTT
14 TRBJ2-3 - TRBV29-1 - CSVVDARGTDTQYF TGCAGCGTTGTCGACGCCAGGGGAACAGATACGCAGTATTTT
13 TRBJ1-3 - TRBV19 - CASSANRESTIYF TGTGCCAGTAGTGCGAACAGGGAGAGCACCATATATTTT
13 TRBJ2-5 - TRBV27 - CASSLTVQETQYF TGTGCCAGCAGTTTAACGGTTCAAGAGACCCAGTACTTC
14 TRBJ1-2 - TRBV30 few CASGWDSYNYGYTF TGTGCCTCCGGTTGGGACTCTTATAACTATGGCTACACCTTC
15 TRBJ2-3 - TRBV4-1 - CASSQDSGTTDTQYF TGCGCCAGCAGCCAAGATAGCGGAACCACAGATACGCAGTATTTT
20 TRBJ2-1 TRBD2 TRBV18 - CASSPLAGSSSGGAQNEQFF TGTGCCAGCTCACCACTGGCGGGGAGTAGCAGCGGGGGGGCCCAGAATGAGCAGTTCTTC
15 TRBJ1-5 TRBD1 TRBV19 - CASSPDRGRNQPQHF TGTGCCAGTAGTCCCGACAGGGGGCGAAATCAGCCCCAGCATTTT
14 TRBJ2-7 TRBD2 TRBV29-1 few CSVTGTSGGYEQYF TGCAGCGTTACAGGGACTAGCGGGGGCTACGAGCAGTACTTC